Presented here are 23 T cell receptor beta chains from one specimen sequenced in a study of tumor-infiltrating lymphocytes in primary liver carcinoma. Without any cell sorting, roughly 20-33 mg of bulk tissue yielded co-extracted RNA and DNA. Production of TCR beta cDNA used 500 ng total RNA together with a constant-region primer. Amplification in three nested multiplex PCR rounds with slightly modified ARM-PCR gave rise to TCR beta libraries. Researchers ran the first two PCR rounds for around 10 cycles each with TRBV1-TRBV30 forward primers and a C-beta reverse primer. TCRdb re-derived calls from the multiplex PCR reads in MiXCR, one entry per CDR3 protein. The table lists 95,000 to 100,000 distinct CDR3 sequences, approximately 70% of them singletons, with 9.5% to 15% in the top ten. What was sequenced was liver tumor tissue from sampling region 2. Noted subset: tumor region T2, inferior pole. These receptors were collected from a woman aged 60-75 years with primary liver carcinoma and hepatitis B virus infection.

As concerns this clonotype: This may come from a read error, since a much larger clone is one base off. The chain carries TRBV28 and TRBJ2-1, with 7 bases lining up with TRBD2. The CDR3 covers 16 residues. Germline trimming cut 4 bases from V and 8 bases from J; bases unmatched to any gene: 14. From germline, CDR1 is MDHEN and CDR2 SYDVKM. In DNA, the CDR3 is TGTGCCAGCAGTTCCCTAGGGCGGGAGACTTACGATGAGCAGTTCTTC. This codes for CASSSLGRETYDEQFF.

Notes on this clonotype: The junction differs from germline at one of its ends, possibly a read error. The chain combines TRBV11-2 with TRBJ2-1; the D gene is possibly TRBD2 (6 bases). This CDR3 spans 16 amino acids. Germline V lookup: CDR1 SGHAT, CDR2 FQNNGV. CDR3 in amino acids: CASSPTTRGEYNKQFF. The CDR3 DNA reads as TGTGCCAGCAGCCCAACGACTAGAGGGGAGTACAATAAGCAGTTCTTC.

The V call is TRBV28, the J call TRBJ2-6; D remains unclear. V was pared by 4 bases and J by 0 bases, with 10 bases between. Germline V gives CDR1 MDHEN, CDR2 SYDVKM. This CDR3 has 16 amino acids. CDR3 loop: CASSSRLRSGANVLTF. The CDR3 DNA follows: TGTGCCAGCAGTTCCAGACTGCGCTCTGGGGCCAACGTCCTGACTTTC. Using reference TRBV28 and TRBJ2-6 for the parts outside the CDR3, the full variable domain is DVKVTQSSRYLVKRTGEKVFLECVQDMDHENMFWYRQDPGLGLRLIYFSYDVKMKEKGDIPEGYSVSREKKERFSLILESASTNQTSMYLCASSSRLRSGANVLTFGAGSRLTVL.

V and J are TRBV16 and TRBJ1-3; possibly TRBD1 for D (5 bases). Trimming stripped 5 bases from V and 3 bases from J, with 11 bases between. The CDR3 contains 14 residues. CDR1 KGHSY and CDR2 FQNENV come from the germline V gene. CDR3 in amino acids: CASSGTANGNTIYF. For the CDR3, the DNA is TGTGCCAGCAGCGGGACGGCAAATGGAAACACCATATATTTT.

The rearrangement links TRBV7-2 to TRBJ1-4; tentatively, D is TRBD1 (5 bases). The CDR3 has 14 amino acids. V was trimmed by 5 bases and J by 7 bases, leaving 14 bases between them. Germline CDR1 SGHTA, CDR2 FQGNSA. The CDR3 DNA is TGTGCCAGCAGCCTTACGGGGAGGGGTGAAAAACTGTTTTTT. This codes for CASSLTGRGEKLFF. Filled out from reference TRBV7-2 and TRBJ1-4, the complete variable domain reads GAGVSQSPSNKVTEKGKDVELRCDPISGHTALYWYRQSLGQGLEFLIYFQGNSAPDKSGLPSDRFSAERTGGSVSTLTIQRTQQEDSAVYLCASSLTGRGEKLFFGSGTQLSVL.

To note about this clonotype: A read error may explain this, as a much larger clone is one base away. The chain recombines TRBV11-1 with TRBJ2-1; no firm D call. CDR1 is SGHAT, CDR2 FQDESV, per germline (reference sequence). This CDR3 has 13 amino acids. CDR3 sequence: CACSLGTYNEQSF. CDR3 sequence (DNA): TGTGCCTGCAGCTTAGGCACCTACAATGAGCAGTCCTTC.

The chain carries TRBV5-1 and TRBJ2-5, with 9 positions matching TRBD1. Trimming cost V 0 bases and J 5 bases; bases outside gene matches: 2. The CDR3 has 14 residues. The V gene's germline CDR1 is SGHRS and CDR2 YFSETQ. CDR3 sequence: CASSLGDRAETQYF. CDR3 in DNA: TGCGCCAGCAGCTTGGGGGACAGGGCGGAGACCCAGTACTTC.

As to this clonotype: The CDR3 ends on some other residue instead of the conserved phenylalanine or tryptophan, so this is likely a read error. This sequence joins TRBV12-3 or TRBV12-4 and TRBJ1-6; a weak D match, TRBD1 (5 bases). CDR3 length equals 14 residues. CDR3 in amino acids: CVSSLTGGGSPLHL. For the CDR3, the DNA is TGTGTCAGCAGTTTAACAGGCGGGGGGTCACCCCTCCACCTT.

Remarks on this clonotype: One end of the junction fails to match germline, which may point to a read error. J is TRBJ2-2 and V is TRBV5-1; D possibly matches TRBD1 or TRBD2 (6 bases each). Germline V gene data show CDR1 as SGHRS and CDR2 as YFSETQ. CDR3 size: 16 residues. CDR3 protein: CASSWPGGPDTGDLFF. CDR3 nucleotides: TGCGCCAGCAGCTGGCCTGGGGGGCCGGACACCGGGGACCTGTTTTTT.

The genes are TRBV7-9 and TRBJ2-6; 9 nucleotides line up with TRBD2. Unmatched junction bases numbered 5, after V lost 2 bases and J lost 0 bases. The CDR3 consists of 18 residues. CDR1 SEHNR and CDR2 FQNEAQ come from the germline V gene (reference sequence). The CDR3 spells CASSLRTSASSGANVLTF. For the CDR3, the DNA is TGTGCCAGCAGCTTACGGACTAGCGCCTCCTCTGGGGCCAACGTCCTGACTTTC.

The chain has TRBV6-2 or TRBV6-3 and TRBJ2-7, with 7 bases fitting TRBD1. The junction had 16 bases not matched to a gene; V was cut back by 7 bases and J by 7 bases. This CDR3 has 15 amino acids. Germline values: CDR1 MNHEY, CDR2 SVGEGT. CDR3 in amino acids: CASTSQQGRNYEQYF. The CDR3 DNA sequence: TGTGCCAGCACCTCTCAACAGGGGCGAAACTATGAGCAGTACTTC.

In regard to this clonotype: Germline is not matched at one junction end, which may reflect a read error. V is TRBV12-5 and J is TRBJ1-2; 7 nucleotides match TRBD1. The CDR3 has 14 residues. Per the germline V gene, CDR1 is LGHNT and CDR2 is FRNRAP. CDR3 protein: CASPRDSANYGYTF. CDR3 bases: TGCGCTAGCCCGAGGGACAGCGCCAACTATGGTTACACCTTC.

The rearrangement joins TRBV6-1 to TRBJ2-2, with 7 bases matching TRBD1. CDR3 length: 16 amino acids. The germline CDR1 and CDR2 sequences are MNHNS and SASEGT. The ends lost 9 bases at V and 7 bases at J; junction bases unmatched: 17. CDR3 in amino acids: CASRLSGTESLGELFF. CDR3 in DNA: TGTGCCAGTAGGCTATCCGGGACAGAGTCTCTCGGGGAGCTGTTTTTT.

On this clonotype: The junction departs from the called germline gene at one end, perhaps through a read error. The chain is built from TRBV9 and TRBJ2-5, with D perhaps TRBD2 (7 bases). The CDR3 is 15 amino acids. CDR1 is SGDLS, CDR2 YYNGEE, per germline. The CDR3 DNA is TGTGCCAGCAGCAACAACCAGGGAGGGGGGGAGACCCGGTACTTC. Its translation is CASSNNQGGGETRYF.

This clonotype has a single count. This could be a read error, since a much larger clone is one nucleotide away. The V gene is TRBV7-8, the J gene TRBJ1-5; the D gene is possibly TRBD1 (6 bases). In germline, CDR1 is SGHVS, CDR2 FQNEAQ. The CDR3 runs to 15 residues. V dropped 1 base and J dropped 5 bases, with 12 bases sitting between them. CDR3 region: CASSLGGACDQPQHF. The CDR3 DNA is TGTGCCAGCAGCTTAGGGGGGGCATGTGATCAGCCCCAGCATTTT.

This clonotype was detected a few times. V gene TRBV10-3 combines with J gene TRBJ2-2; 10 bases are a match to TRBD1. The CDR3 is 15 amino acids. J gave up 12 bases and V 6 bases, and 13 bases lay outside the gene matches. Germline values: CDR1 ENHRY, CDR2 SYGVKD. The CDR3 DNA is TGTGCCATCAGGGACAGGGGGAAGGACACCGTGAAGCTGTTTTTT. Translation: CAIRDRGKDTVKLFF.

This clonotype was seen only a few times. The CDR3 carries no conserved terminal phenylalanine or tryptophan, so it likely arises from a read error. It is unclear where the CDR3 begins or ends on the DNA, so no DNA is shown, and the CDR3 is as TCRdb lists it. J is TRBJ2-7 and V is TRBV10-3. Germline-derived CDR1 and CDR2 are ENHRY and SYGVKD. The CDR3 is 12 amino acids in total, end residues counted. The CDR3 reads CAISANPYEQYL.

The chain's CDR3 is CASSARPFLVNAGELFF. Here the CDR3 DNA reads TGTGCCAGCAGTGCCCGGCCATTCCTAGTTAACGCAGGGGAGCTGTTTTTT. This chain links TRBV11-1 with TRBJ2-2, with D unclear. The CDR3 consists of 17 residues. V dropped 6 bases and J dropped 8 bases, with 25 bases sitting between them. CDR1 and CDR2 (germline): SGHAT, FQDESV (reference sequence). The variable domain in full, completed from reference TRBV11-1 and TRBJ2-2, reads EAEVAQSPRYKITEKSQAVAFWCDPISGHATLYWYRQILGQGPELLVQFQDESVVDDSQLPKDRFSAERLKGVDSTLKIQPAELGDSAMYLCASSARPFLVNAGELFFGEGSRLTVL.

Concerning this clonotype: This CDR3 fails to terminate in the conserved phenylalanine or tryptophan, so it likely reflects a read error. The J gene is TRBJ2-3, the V gene TRBV11-2; possibly TRBD2 for D (7 bases). The CDR3 runs 17 residues. Germline-derived CDR1 and CDR2 are SGHAT and FQNNGV. The CDR3 sequence is CASGLGGLMYTSDTQYL. The CDR3 DNA is TGTGCCAGCGGCTTAGGGGGACTAATGTACACGTCAGATACGCAGTATTTA.

This clonotype was seen ten or more times. J is TRBJ2-1 and V is TRBV6-2 or TRBV6-3, with 13 bases that match TRBD2. CDR3 length equals 22 residues. Germline-derived CDR1 and CDR2 are MNHEY and SVGEGT. With V trimmed by 0 bases and J by 2 bases, 16 bases remained unmatched. In DNA form, the CDR3 reads TGTGCCAGCAGTTACTCGATAAGGACTAGCGGGAGCTCCATATTGCCCTACAATGAGCAGTTCTTC. Amino acids: CASSYSIRTSGSSILPYNEQFF.

In the case of this clonotype: A single base separates this from a much larger clone, so it may be a read error. The V and J genes are TRBV28 and TRBJ2-3; 9 bases match TRBD1. CDR1 and CDR2 (germline): MDHEN, SYDVKM. This CDR3 spans 16 amino acids. As DNA, the CDR3 is TGTGCCAACAGTTTGGCGGGACAGGGCCGCACAGATACGCAGTATTTT. Its translation: CANSLAGQGRTDTQYF.

As concerns this clonotype: The junction shows a germline mismatch at one end, possibly a read error. The V call is TRBV29-1, the J call TRBJ2-7, with D perhaps assigned TRBD1 or TRBD2 (5 bases each). Germline CDR1 SQVTM, CDR2 ANQGSEA. The CDR3 totals 15 residues. CDR3 in DNA: TGCATCGTTGAATTTTCCCCGGGGCCGACGTACGAGCAGTACTTC. It yields the protein CIVEFSPGPTYEQYF.

Details on this clonotype: The junction and the germline gene differ at one end; a read error may be behind it. J is TRBJ2-4 and V is TRBV5-1; the D gene could be TRBD1 or TRBD2 (5 bases each). The CDR3 sequence is 16 residues long. Germline V gene sequence: CDR1 SGHRS, CDR2 YFSETQ. CDR3 DNA sequence: TGCCCCAGCAGCTTGAGGGCAGGGAGCGTCAAAAACATTCAGTACTTC. Amino acid sequence: CPSSLRAGSVKNIQYF.